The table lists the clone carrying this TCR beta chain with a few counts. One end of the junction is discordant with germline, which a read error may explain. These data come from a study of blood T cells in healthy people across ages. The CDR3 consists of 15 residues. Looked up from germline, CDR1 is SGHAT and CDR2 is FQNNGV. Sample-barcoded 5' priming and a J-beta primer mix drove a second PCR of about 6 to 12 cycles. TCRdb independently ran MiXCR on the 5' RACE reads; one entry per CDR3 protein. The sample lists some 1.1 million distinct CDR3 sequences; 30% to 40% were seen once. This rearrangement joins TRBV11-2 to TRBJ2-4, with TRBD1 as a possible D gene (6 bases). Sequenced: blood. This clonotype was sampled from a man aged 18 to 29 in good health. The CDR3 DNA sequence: TGTGCAAGCAGCTTAGCAAAGGGGACATTGTACGGGCAGTACTTC. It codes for CASSLAKGTLYGQYF.